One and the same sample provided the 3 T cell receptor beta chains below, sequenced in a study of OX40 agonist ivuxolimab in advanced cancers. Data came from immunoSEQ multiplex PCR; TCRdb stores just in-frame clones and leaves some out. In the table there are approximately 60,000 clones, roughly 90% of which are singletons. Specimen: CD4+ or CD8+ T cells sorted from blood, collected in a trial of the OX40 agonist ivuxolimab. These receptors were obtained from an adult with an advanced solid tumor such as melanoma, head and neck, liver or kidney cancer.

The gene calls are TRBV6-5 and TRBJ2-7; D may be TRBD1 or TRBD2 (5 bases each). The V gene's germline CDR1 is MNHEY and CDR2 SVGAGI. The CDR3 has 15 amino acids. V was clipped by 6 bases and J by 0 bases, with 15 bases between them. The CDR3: CASRGDASVSYEQYF. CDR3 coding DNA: TGTGCCAGCAGGGGGGATGCGAGCGTCTCCTACGAGCAGTACTTC.

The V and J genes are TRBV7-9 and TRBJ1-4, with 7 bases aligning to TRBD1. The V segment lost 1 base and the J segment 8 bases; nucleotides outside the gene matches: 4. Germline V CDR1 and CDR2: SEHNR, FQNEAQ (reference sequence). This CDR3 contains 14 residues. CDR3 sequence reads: CASSLEGGAEKLFF. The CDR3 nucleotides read TGTGCCAGCAGCTTAGAAGGGGGCGCGGAAAAACTGTTTTTT.

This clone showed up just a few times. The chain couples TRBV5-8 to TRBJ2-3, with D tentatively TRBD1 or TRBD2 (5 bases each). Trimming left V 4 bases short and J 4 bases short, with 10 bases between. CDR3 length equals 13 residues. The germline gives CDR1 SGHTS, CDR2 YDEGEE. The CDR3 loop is CASSVRGADTQYF. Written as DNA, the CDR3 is TGTGCCAGCAGCGTACGGGGCGCAGATACGCAGTATTTT.